The sequence of this T cell receptor beta chain was determined in a study of cytomegalovirus exposure and HLA in healthy donors. This CDR3 contains 12 residues. Trimming left V 2 bases short and J 8 bases short, with 9 bases between. Germline CDR1 SGHRS, CDR2 YFSETQ. 60 Vbeta and 13 Jbeta primers were used in PCR. TCRdb's copy holds only in-frame clones and misses some; the assay was immunoSEQ multiplex PCR. Among 160,000 or so clones, under 85% were seen once, and the ten largest hold about 1.3%. Study observations and caveats: TCR association rates varied by HLA locus in a later analysis, with DRB1 highest and HLA-C lowest. Excluded were some V segments that proved indistinguishable, including TRBV6-2 and TRBV6-3. After further analysis at a later stage, 16,951 TCR beta sequences were associated with HLA alleles at 0.05 false discovery rate.

Regarding this clone: No antigen is known for it.

The V call is TRBV5-1, the J call TRBJ2-3; D call uncertain. Sequenced sample: PBMCs. The TCR comes from a woman aged 25 to 39 in good health and CMV-seronegative. DNA of the CDR3: TGCGCCAGCAGCTTTGGTGCAGGTACGCAGTATTTT. The encoded protein is CASSFGAGTQYF.